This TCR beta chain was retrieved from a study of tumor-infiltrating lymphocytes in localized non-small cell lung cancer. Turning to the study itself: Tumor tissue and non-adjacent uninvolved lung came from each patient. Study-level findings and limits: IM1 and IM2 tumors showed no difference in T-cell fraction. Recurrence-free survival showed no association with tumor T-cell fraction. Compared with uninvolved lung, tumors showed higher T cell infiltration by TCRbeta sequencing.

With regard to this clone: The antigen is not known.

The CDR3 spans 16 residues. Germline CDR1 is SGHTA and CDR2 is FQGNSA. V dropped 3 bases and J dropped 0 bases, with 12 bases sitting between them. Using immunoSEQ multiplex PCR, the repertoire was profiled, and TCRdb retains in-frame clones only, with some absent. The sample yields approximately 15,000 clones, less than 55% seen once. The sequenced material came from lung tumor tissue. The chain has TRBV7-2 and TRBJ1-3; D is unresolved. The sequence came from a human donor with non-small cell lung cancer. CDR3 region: CASSFSGQTSGNTIYF. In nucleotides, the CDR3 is TGTGCCAGCAGCTTCAGTGGGCAGACCTCTGGAAACACCATATATTTT.